Described below is a single T cell receptor (beta chain) sequence and its context. What it recognizes is unknown. The source of the sample is a study of CXCR3-negative and CXCR3-positive naive CD8 T cells. Study-level findings and limits: CXCR3-positive naive cells had more hydrophobic TRB CDR3s than CXCR3-negative naive cells.

The libraries of TRB cDNA were prepared using 5' RACE with UMI labels. For each CDR3 protein, TCRdb gives one entry from its re-call of the 5' RACE reads, without DNA. The specimen's table records approximately 59,000 distinct CDR3 sequences. CDR1 SGHNT and CDR2 YENEEA come from the germline V gene. This CDR3 has 14 residues. The chain links TRBV11-3 to TRBJ1-5. Material for sequencing was naive CXCR3+ CD8+ T cells from blood. Subset specified: CD45RO-CCR7+CD27+CD95- naive CD8+ T cells expressing CXCR3 (TNR3+). The clonotype originates from a human donor in good health. Some clones in this sample may be carry-over from other donors' samples. The CDR3 loop is CARQGAPSNQPQHF.